The 10 T cell receptor beta chains in this list originate from one sample, sequenced in a study of post-analysis software for immune sequencing data. Researchers reported that TCR beta cDNA libraries carried unique molecular identifiers. TCRdb itself ran the PCR reads through MiXCR, one entry per CDR3 protein. The sample has 150,000 or so distinct CDR3 sequences; around 36% are singletons. Sequenced material: blood, taken after autologous hematopoietic stem cell transplantation. All receptors come from a girl aged 10 to 17 with multiple sclerosis.

The chain uses TRBV6-5 and TRBJ1-2; TRBD1 is a possible D gene (5 bases). The CDR3 loop spans 15 amino acids. V was trimmed by 0 bases and J by 7 bases, leaving 15 bases between them. Germline V lookup: CDR1 MNHEY, CDR2 SVGAGI. The CDR3 protein is CASSYSSRAGPGYTF. In DNA, the CDR3 is TGTGCCAGCAGTTACTCGTCTCGGGCAGGGCCTGGCTACACCTTC.

This clonotype was counted between two and nine times. This chain connects TRBV6-5 to TRBJ2-5, with D hard to call. The V gene lost 5 bases and the J gene lost 12 bases, with 19 bases spanning the gap. The CDR3 extends over 13 amino acids. Germline V gives CDR1 MNHEY, CDR2 SVGAGI. In nucleotides, the CDR3 is TGTGCCAGCAGTGCTCGCCGGGCGCTCGGCAAGTACTTC. Protein product: CASSARRALGKYF.

The chain carries TRBV29-1 and TRBJ2-7; 14 positions match TRBD2. The CDR3 contains 16 residues. Unmatched junction bases numbered 12, after V lost 6 bases and J lost 5 bases. The germline V gene encodes CDR1 SQVTM and CDR2 ANQGSEA. DNA of the CDR3: TGCAGCGTAGGAGGACTAGCGGGAGGTATCCCAAACGAGCAGTACTTC. Translating it yields CSVGGLAGGIPNEQYF.

This clonotype was seen a handful of times. The V call is TRBV5-1, the J call TRBJ2-1; D gene uncertain. CDR3 size: 11 residues. Germline V lookup: CDR1 SGHRS, CDR2 YFSETQ. V was pared by 6 bases and J by 6 bases, with 7 bases between. This CDR3 is CASIGSNEQFF. CDR3 in DNA: TGCGCCAGCATAGGGTCCAATGAGCAGTTCTTC.

The CDR3 DNA reads as TGCGCCAGCAGCTGGGAGACTAGCGGGAGGGCCGTGGATACGCAGTATTTT. It codes for CASSWETSGRAVDTQYF. The chain uses TRBV5-1 and TRBJ2-3, with 14 bases aligning to TRBD2. In germline, CDR1 is SGHRS, CDR2 YFSETQ. Germline trimming cut 3 bases from V and 6 bases from J; bases unmatched to any gene: 9. The CDR3 sequence is 17 residues long. Filled out from reference TRBV5-1 and TRBJ2-3, the complete variable domain reads KAGVTQTPRYLIKTRGQQVTLSCSPISGHRSVSWYQQTPGQGLQFLFEYFSETQRNKGNFPGRFSGRQFSNSRSEMNVSTLELGDSALYLCASSWETSGRAVDTQYFGPGTRLTVL.

This sequence joins TRBV5-1 and TRBJ2-3, with 9 nucleotides matching TRBD2. Germline V CDR1 and CDR2: SGHRS, YFSETQ. V trimming: 2 bases; J trimming: 7 bases; junction bases outside the gene matches: 11. The CDR3 is 16 amino acids. The CDR3 DNA follows: TGCGCCAGCAGCTTCCCTAGCGGGATGAGGAGCTATACGCAGTATTTT. Protein product: CASSFPSGMRSYTQYF.

The rearrangement joins TRBV6-1 to TRBJ1-1, with D possibly matching TRBD1 (5 bases). The CDR3 consists of 18 residues. V lost 4 bases to trimming and J lost 5 bases, with 26 bases between them. The germline V gene has CDR1 MNHNS and CDR2 SASEGT. This CDR3 reads CASSVKTRDGVRSTEAFF. Here the CDR3 DNA reads TGTGCCAGCAGTGTTAAGACCCGGGACGGGGTAAGGTCGACTGAAGCTTTCTTT.

This clonotype was detected only once. V gene TRBV10-3 combines with J gene TRBJ2-5; 16 bases agree with TRBD2. The germline V gene has CDR1 ENHRY and CDR2 SYGVKD. This CDR3 spans 20 amino acids. Unmatched junction bases numbered 12, after V lost 3 bases and J lost 2 bases. The CDR3 spells CAISDPGTSGRVGGQETQYF. The CDR3 DNA reads as TGTGCCATCAGTGACCCCGGGACTAGCGGGAGGGTCGGTGGACAAGAGACCCAGTACTTC.

The gene calls are TRBV4-2 and TRBJ2-5; 9 bases fit TRBD2. CDR1 is LGHNA, CDR2 YNFKEQ, per germline. The CDR3 spans 17 residues. The V gene end was trimmed by 0 bases and the J gene end by 2 bases; junction bases not matched to a gene: 7. CDR3 protein: CASSQDPASGTQETQYF. The CDR3 DNA is TGTGCCAGCAGCCAAGATCCGGCTAGCGGGACACAAGAGACCCAGTACTTC.

As regards this clonotype: A read error may explain this, as a much larger clone is one base away. The rearrangement uses TRBV30 and TRBJ1-5, with a tentative D call TRBD1 (5 bases). The V and J ends lost 2 bases and 6 bases respectively, with 17 bases between them. CDR3 length: 15 amino acids. CDR1 is GTSNPN, CDR2 SVGIG, per germline (reference sequence). CDR3 in DNA: TGTGCCTGGAGTCCCAAAACGACAGAGAGTCAGCCCCAGCATTTT. This sequence encodes CAWSPKTTESQPQHF. Full variable domain (remainder filled in from reference TRBV30 and TRBJ1-5): SQTIHQWPATLVQPVGSPLSLECTVEGTSNPNLYWYRQAAGRGLQLLFYSVGIGQISSEVPQNLSASRPQDRQFILSSKKLLLSDSGFYLCAWSPKTTESQPQHFGDGTRLSIL.